What follows are 26 T cell receptor beta chains derived from one specimen sequenced in a study of T cells in Graves' hyperthyroidism and ophthalmopathy. Template material for amplifying TCR beta CDR3 regions consisted of RNA transcripts. The HTBI primer set drove a first-round RT-PCR of the TCR CDR3. One entry per CDR3 protein, called by TCRdb with MiXCR from the multiplex PCR reads. The table shows 350,000 to 500,000 distinct CDR3 sequences, with approximately 15% occurring only once. Sequenced material: blood. These receptors were taken from a young woman with Graves' hyperthyroidism.

This clonotype was seen repeatedly, ten times or more. The rearrangement links TRBV28 to TRBJ2-7; D perhaps matches TRBD2 (5 bases). The CDR3 extends over 15 amino acids. V dropped 3 bases and J dropped 0 bases, with 12 bases sitting between them. In germline, CDR1 is MDHEN, CDR2 SYDVKM. CDR3 region: CASSFIHTSSYEQYF. CDR3 coding DNA: TGTGCCAGCAGTTTTATCCACACTAGCTCCTACGAGCAGTACTTC.

This clonotype showed up many times. This chain uses TRBV28 with TRBJ1-1; 10 nucleotides align to TRBD1. The germline CDR1 and CDR2 sequences are MDHEN and SYDVKM. The CDR3 runs 15 residues. The V segment lost 7 bases and the J segment 6 bases; nucleotides outside the gene matches: 11. CDR3 nucleotide sequence: TGTGCCAGCACCCCATTGGGGGACAGGGGTCCTGAAGCTTTCTTT. Translating it yields CASTPLGDRGPEAFF. The full variable domain, rest sourced from reference TRBV28 and TRBJ1-1, is DVKVTQSSRYLVKRTGEKVFLECVQDMDHENMFWYRQDPGLGLRLIYFSYDVKMKEKGDIPEGYSVSREKKERFSLILESASTNQTSMYLCASTPLGDRGPEAFFGQGTRLTVV.

V gene TRBV19 combines with J gene TRBJ2-3; D is uncertain. The germline gives CDR1 LNHDA, CDR2 SQIVND (reference sequence). V lost 7 bases to trimming and J lost 2 bases, with 10 bases between them. This CDR3 spans 13 amino acids. The CDR3 bases are TGTGCCAGTAATAACCATTACACAGATACGCAGTATTTT. As protein: CASNNHYTDTQYF.

This clonotype was counted at least ten times. This chain links TRBV20-1 with TRBJ1-1, with D possibly matching TRBD1 (5 bases). The ends were cut back, 0 bases at V and 7 bases at J, with 18 bases in the middle. Germline CDR1 is DFQATT and CDR2 is SNEGSKA (reference sequence). This CDR3 comprises 15 residues. CDR3 coding DNA: TGCAGTGCTAGAGATTCCCGGGGCAGAGAGGTTGAAGCTTTCTTT. The encoded protein is CSARDSRGREVEAFF.

Many counts were recorded for this clonotype. The rearrangement joins TRBV12-3 or TRBV12-4 to TRBJ2-3; D gene ambiguous. The ends were cut back, 6 bases at V and 2 bases at J, with 15 bases in the middle. This CDR3 has 15 residues. This CDR3 is CASRPVVQPTDTQYF. The CDR3 nucleotides read TGTGCCAGCAGGCCGGTAGTTCAGCCCACAGATACGCAGTATTTT.

The chain recombines TRBV5-1 with TRBJ2-7; TRBD2 matches at 9 bases. Germline V gives CDR1 SGHRS, CDR2 YFSETQ. The CDR3 consists of 14 residues. The ends lost 0 bases at V and 5 bases at J; junction bases unmatched: 3. The CDR3 loop reads CASSLVSGSDEQYF. The CDR3 nucleotides read TGCGCCAGCAGCTTGGTTAGCGGGAGCGACGAGCAGTACTTC.

The chain couples TRBV12-3 or TRBV12-4 to TRBJ1-1; possibly TRBD1 for D (6 bases). The CDR3 extends over 13 amino acids. Trimming cost V 4 bases and J 4 bases, with 10 bases left between them. CDR3 DNA sequence: TGTGCCAGCAGTTATAGGGGGATCACTGAAGCTTTCTTT. It specifies CASSYRGITEAFF.

The rearrangement joins TRBV6-1 to TRBJ2-2; 7 bases agree with TRBD1. CDR1 is MNHNS, CDR2 SASEGT, per germline. V was clipped by 6 bases and J by 2 bases; unmatched bases: 3. This CDR3 region has 14 residues. DNA of the CDR3: TGTGCCAGCAGGGGACAGATAAACACCGGGGAGCTGTTTTTT. It yields the protein CASRGQINTGELFF.

In its sample, this clonotype was seen many times. This chain links TRBV4-2 with TRBJ2-3; D perhaps matches TRBD2 (5 bases). The CDR3 totals 16 residues. CDR1 LGHNA and CDR2 YNFKEQ come from the germline V gene. V was clipped by 4 bases and J by 1 base, with 15 bases between them. CDR3 bases: TGTGCCAGCAGCCTTGGGCGAACCGGGGGCACAGATACGCAGTATTTT. Its protein is CASSLGRTGGTDTQYF.

This clonotype was observed a handful of times. The chain recombines TRBV20-1 with TRBJ1-1; 9 nucleotides line up with TRBD1. Germline-derived CDR1 and CDR2 are DFQATT and SNEGSKA (reference sequence). The CDR3 has 14 residues. V shed 5 bases and J 1 base; nucleotides not matched to a gene: 5. CDR3 coding DNA: TGCAGTGCTCGGGACAGGGTGACGAACACTGAAGCTTTCTTT. Protein product: CSARDRVTNTEAFF.

This chain uses TRBV7-3 with TRBJ2-1, with 9 bases identical to TRBD2. CDR3 size: 16 residues. Trimming at V came to 6 bases and at J to 0 bases, leaving 6 bases not matched to a gene. The V gene's germline CDR1 is SGHTA and CDR2 FQGTGA. The CDR3 protein is CASRLEAGGSYNEQFF. The CDR3 DNA sequence: TGTGCCAGCAGACTCGAAGCGGGAGGCTCCTACAATGAGCAGTTCTTC.

The sample holds many counts of this clonotype. V usage is TRBV27 and J usage is TRBJ1-4, with 7 nucleotides matching TRBD1. The CDR3 is made up of 16 amino acids. V shed 3 bases and J 0 bases; nucleotides not matched to a gene: 4. Per germline, CDR1 MNHEY and CDR2 SMNVEV (reference sequence). DNA of the CDR3: TGTGCCAGCAGTTTGGGACAGTTTGCAACTAATGAAAAACTGTTTTTT. Residues: CASSLGQFATNEKLFF. The entire variable domain, with the rest obtained from reference TRBV27 and TRBJ1-4, is as follows: EAQVTQNPRYLITVTGKKLTVTCSQNMNHEYMSWYRQDPGLGLRQIYYSMNVEVTDKGDVPEGYKVSRKEKRNFPLILESPSPNQTSLYFCASSLGQFATNEKLFFGSGTQLSVL.

This clonotype appeared a few times. The V call is TRBV29-1, the J call TRBJ1-2; TRBD1 agrees at 8 bases. The germline V gene has CDR1 SQVTM and CDR2 ANQGSEA. The ends lost 5 bases at V and 2 bases at J; junction bases unmatched: 4. This CDR3 is built from 13 residues. CDR3 residues: CSVRRGPNYGYTF. The CDR3 bases are TGCAGCGTTCGCAGGGGGCCCAACTATGGCTACACCTTC.

This clonotype has a count of ten or more. The V gene is TRBV5-1, the J gene TRBJ2-1; 10 nucleotides line up with TRBD2. The CDR3 runs 16 residues. The germline V gene has CDR1 SGHRS and CDR2 YFSETQ. V lost 0 bases to trimming and J lost 2 bases; unmatched junction nucleotides: 2. CDR3 sequence reads: CASSLDLAGAYNEQFF. The CDR3 DNA follows: TGCGCCAGCAGCTTGGACCTAGCGGGAGCCTACAATGAGCAGTTCTTC.

This chain joins TRBV7-6 and TRBJ2-1, with D unclear. Looked up from germline, CDR1 is SGHVS and CDR2 is FNYEAQ. The CDR3 spans 16 residues. Trimming cost V 1 base and J 0 bases, with 10 bases left between them. CDR3 bases: TGTGCCAGCAGCTTAGGAGGAAAGAGCTCCTACAATGAGCAGTTCTTC. Translating it yields CASSLGGKSSYNEQFF.

This clonotype was counted ten times or more. The gene calls are TRBV7-8 and TRBJ2-5; unclear D gene. The V gene's germline CDR1 is SGHVS and CDR2 FQNEAQ. The CDR3 spans 13 residues. V gave up 5 bases and J gave up 5 bases, with 12 bases separating them. CDR3 sequence: CASSLETLETQYF. The CDR3 bases are TGTGCCAGCAGCCTAGAAACACTGGAGACCCAGTACTTC.

This clonotype has a handful of counts. The gene calls are TRBV6-4 and TRBJ2-3; 9 positions match TRBD2. The CDR3 length is 16 residues. V lost 3 bases to trimming and J lost 1 base; unmatched junction nucleotides: 5. Per the germline V gene, CDR1 is MRHNA and CDR2 is SNTAGT. CDR3 DNA: TGTGCCAGCAGTGAAAATCCTAGCGGGGGCACAGATACGCAGTATTTT. This translates into CASSENPSGGTDTQYF.

This clonotype occurred many times. The J gene is TRBJ2-5, the V gene TRBV28; a possible D gene is TRBD2 (6 bases). This CDR3 is 15 amino acids long. CDR1 and CDR2 from the germline V gene are MDHEN and SYDVKM. The V end was cut by 6 bases, the J end by 0 bases, with 14 bases between. The CDR3 protein is CASSYRRVYQETQYF. CDR3 coding DNA: TGTGCCAGCAGCTACAGGAGGGTGTACCAAGAGACCCAGTACTTC. Variable domain in full (rest from reference TRBV28 and TRBJ2-5): DVKVTQSSRYLVKRTGEKVFLECVQDMDHENMFWYRQDPGLGLRLIYFSYDVKMKEKGDIPEGYSVSREKKERFSLILESASTNQTSMYLCASSYRRVYQETQYFGPGTRLLVL.

In its sample, this clonotype was seen many times. The chain employs TRBV19 and TRBJ2-1; D gene unclear. Germline V gene lookup returns CDR1 LNHDA and CDR2 SQIVND (reference sequence). The V end lost 5 bases, the J end lost 4 bases, and 18 bases lay between the germline ends. The CDR3 consists of 16 residues. The CDR3 spells CASSSPQTRPYNEQFF. The CDR3 nucleotides are TGTGCCAGTAGTTCACCACAGACCCGACCTTACAATGAGCAGTTCTTC. Looking up the rest from reference TRBV19 and TRBJ2-1 gives the full variable domain: DGGITQSPKYLFRKEGQNVTLSCEQNLNHDAMYWYRQDPGQGLRLIYYSQIVNDFQKGDIAEGYSVSREKKESFPLTVTSAQKNPTAFYLCASSSPQTRPYNEQFFGPGTRLTVL.

This clonotype was seen a few times. V usage is TRBV29-1 and J usage is TRBJ1-1, with TRBD1 as a possible D gene (6 bases). With 4 bases removed from V and 0 bases from J, the gap between germline ends came to 12 bases. The CDR3 is 14 amino acids. CDR1 is SQVTM and CDR2 is ANQGSEA in the germline V gene. This chain's CDR3 is CSVAQGSMNTEAFF. The CDR3 DNA is TGCAGCGTTGCACAGGGAAGCATGAACACTGAAGCTTTCTTT. The variable domain in full, with the rest retrieved from reference TRBV29-1 and TRBJ1-1, is SAVISQKPSRDICQRGTSLTIQCQVDSQVTMMFWYRQQPGQSLTLIATANQGSEATYESGFVIDKFPISRPNLTFSTLTVSNMSPEDSSIYLCSVAQGSMNTEAFFGQGTRLTVV.

This clonotype has at least ten counts. The chain joins TRBV28 to TRBJ2-1; the D gene is possibly TRBD1 (6 bases). Germline CDR1 is MDHEN and CDR2 is SYDVKM. This CDR3 contains 13 residues. V gave up 1 base and J gave up 6 bases, with 7 bases separating them. Here the CDR3 reads CASSLSTGNEQFF. DNA of the CDR3: TGTGCCAGCAGTTTATCGACAGGCAATGAGCAGTTCTTC.

This clonotype was found a few times. The V call is TRBV19, the J call TRBJ1-2; 8 bases align to TRBD1. The CDR3 covers 17 residues. Per the germline V gene, CDR1 is LNHDA and CDR2 is SQIVND (reference sequence). V gave up 2 bases and J gave up 5 bases; unmatched junction bases: 13. In DNA form, the CDR3 reads TGTGCCAGTAGTATAAAGTCCTTTGGACAGGGAGGATATGGCTACACCTTC. Protein product: CASSIKSFGQGGYGYTF.

This clonotype has a handful of counts. A much larger clone lies a single base off, so this may be a read error. This chain links TRBV28 with TRBJ2-7, with D hard to call. This CDR3 is 11 amino acids long. The germline V gene encodes CDR1 MDHEN and CDR2 SYDVKM. The V gene lost 3 bases and the J gene lost 5 bases, with 5 bases spanning the gap. The CDR3 region is CASSFRHEQYF. The CDR3 DNA follows: TGTGCCAGCAGTTTTAGGCACGAGCAGTACTTC. Complete variable domain (other parts from reference TRBV28 and TRBJ2-7): DVKVTQSSRYLVKRTGEKVFLECVQDMDHENMFWYRQDPGLGLRLIYFSYDVKMKEKGDIPEGYSVSREKKERFSLILESASTNQTSMYLCASSFRHEQYFGPGTRLTVT.

This clonotype was recorded many times. V is TRBV3-1 and J is TRBJ2-7; 9 nucleotides line up with TRBD2. The CDR3 spans 16 residues. The V and J ends lost 4 bases and 6 bases, in that order; junction bases with no gene match: 13. CDR1 and CDR2 from the germline V gene are LGHDT and YNNKEL (reference sequence). Here the CDR3 DNA reads TGTGCCAGCAGCCTCCAAGGCGGGAGGGCCATGAGCGAGCAGTACTTC. Amino acid sequence: CASSLQGGRAMSEQYF.

This clonotype has a handful of counts. CDR3 in amino acids: CASSVTSSYNSPLHF. CDR3 DNA sequence: TGTGCCAGCAGCGTAACAAGCTCCTATAATTCACCCCTCCACTTT. The chain has TRBV7-9 and TRBJ1-6; D remains ambiguous. The CDR3 is made up of 15 amino acids. Deletions cut 5 bases from V and 0 bases from J, with 8 bases between. The germline CDR1 and CDR2 sequences are SEHNR and FQNEAQ (reference sequence).

About this clonotype itself: Mismatch with germline at one junction end may stem from a read error. The chain employs TRBV3-1 and TRBJ2-1; 10 nucleotides match TRBD1. The CDR3 spans 16 residues. Germline V lookup: CDR1 LGHDT, CDR2 YNNKEL (reference sequence). CDR3 sequence: CASRDRGATNYNEQFF. In nucleotides, the CDR3 is TGCGCCAGCAGGGACAGGGGTGCAACCAACTACAATGAGCAGTTCTTC.